This TCR beta chain is drawn from a study of cytomegalovirus exposure and HLA in healthy donors. Overall study context: The roughly 670 first-cohort repertoires shared a platform with the roughly 120 validation repertoires, as reported in a later analysis.

Study results and caveats: The CMV antigen specificity of a few CMV-associated chains was confirmed through in vitro analysis. 150 or so TCR beta chains were listed as cytomegalovirus-associated. A classifier reportedly called cytomegalovirus status with high sensitivity and specificity.

With respect to this clone: What it recognizes is unknown.

Only in-frame clones appear in the TCRdb table, and some are missing; sequencing was by immunoSEQ multiplex PCR. The table lists approximately 130,000 clones, around 90% of them singletons. The CDR3 totals 14 residues. Per the germline V gene, CDR1 is MGHRA and CDR2 is YSYEKL. The V end was cut by 0 bases, the J end by 8 bases, with 8 bases between. The sequence was obtained from a woman aged 18-29 years in good health and CMV-seronegative. The V gene is TRBV4-1, the J gene TRBJ1-6; weak D call: TRBD1 (6 bases). Source material: PBMCs. The CDR3 spells CASSQEYRDSPLHF. Here the CDR3 DNA reads TGCGCCAGCAGCCAAGAGTACAGGGATTCACCCCTCCACTTT.